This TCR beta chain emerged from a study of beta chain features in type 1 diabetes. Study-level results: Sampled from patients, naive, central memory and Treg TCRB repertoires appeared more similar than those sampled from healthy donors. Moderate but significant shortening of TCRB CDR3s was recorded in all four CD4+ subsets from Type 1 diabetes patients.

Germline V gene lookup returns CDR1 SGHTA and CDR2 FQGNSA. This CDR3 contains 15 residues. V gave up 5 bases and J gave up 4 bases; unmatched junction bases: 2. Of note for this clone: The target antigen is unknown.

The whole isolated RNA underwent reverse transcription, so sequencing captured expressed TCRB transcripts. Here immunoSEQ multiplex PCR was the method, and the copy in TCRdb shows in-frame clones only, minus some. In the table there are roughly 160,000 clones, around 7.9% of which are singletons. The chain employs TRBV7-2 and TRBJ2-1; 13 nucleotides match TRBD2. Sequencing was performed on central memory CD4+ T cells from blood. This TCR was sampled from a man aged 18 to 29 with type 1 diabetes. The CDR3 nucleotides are TGTGCCAGCAGCAAGGGACTAGCGGGATACAATGAGCAGTTCTTC. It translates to CASSKGLAGYNEQFF.